The subject of this entry is one TCR beta chain. This receptor's antigen is unknown. Base qualities were left out, and no much larger clone turns up one base away. V is shortened by 6 bases, J by 3 bases, and the region joining them spans 21 bases. Looking up the germline V gene yields CDR1 MNHNS and CDR2 SASEGT. The CDR3 runs 16 residues from the cysteine to the phenylalanine. Of the read, only the CDR3 DNA is kept; its 48 bases are in frame from base 1. What the time point label conveys for this sample: newly diagnosed GD, antithyroid drugs for less than 3 months. For both TCR sequencing and RNA sequencing, RNA was extracted from PBMCs in TRIzol. The diagnosis of Graves' disease was made according to American Thyroid Association guidelines. Patients for the study were recruited at an endocrinology department in Xi'an, China. Each patient gave 8.5 to 9.5 milliliters of peripheral blood, collected in an EDTA anticoagulant tube. PBMCs were isolated by Ficoll Paque Plus density gradient separation without further T cell sorting. An Agilent 2100 Bioanalyzer and agarose gel were used to assess RNA quality, and a NanoDrop 2000 was used to measure RNA concentration.

The sample is drawn from a study of regulatory T cells in long-lasting Graves disease (dated by TCRdb to about 2021). Context from the whole study: Newly diagnosed Graves' disease patients had taken antithyroid drugs for less than 3 months. Patients with persistent Graves' disease were compared with patients with newly diagnosed Graves' disease using TCR sequencing and RNA sequencing of peripheral blood. The study took place in China and was registered as a clinical trial. TCR sequencing covered some 13 persistent and 20 or so newly diagnosed Graves' disease patients, around 33 samples in total. What the study reported, not specific to this receptor: The study examined only peripheral blood because the primary lesion, thyroid tissue, could not be accessed. Sequencing and analysis were restricted to the TCR beta chain. The authors noted that the small sample size was a limitation that may lower accuracy. Preferential use of TRBV28, TRBJ1-2 and TRBJ2-5 was observed in persistent disease, whereas TRBV20-1 and TRBJ2-1 were favored in newly diagnosed disease. Compared with newly diagnosed patients, persistent Graves' disease patients had lower TCR Shannon entropy and fewer highly expanded clones, which suggests clonal expansion. A larger number of public clonotypes was shared among persistent patients (more than 2,500) than among newly diagnosed patients (over 850).

The library came from multiplex PCR. The sequencer was an Illumina HiSeq 4000. iRepertoire HTBI primers and Arm-PCR amplification of CDR3 regions were used to construct TCR beta libraries. Before sequencing, the PCR products went through gel purification. As for the original processing: Across samples, about 64 TRBV and roughly 15 TRBJ segments were identified and used for gene usage analysis of CDR3 amino acid clonotypes. COPE and FqMerger were used to merge filtered high-quality paired reads into contigs. BLAST was used to align contigs to IMGT TRBV, TRBD and TRBJ reference genes, and CDR3 was defined according to IMGT. Clonotypes above 0.1% frequency were classified as highly expanded clones. Shannon entropy was used to measure repertoire diversity, and the Gini coefficient was used to measure V-J evenness. Clonotypes shared by more than one individual were considered public. TCRdb cleaned the public reads at Q25 with fastp, built clones with MiXCR and kept in-frame beta chains. Entries are consolidated by CDR3 protein sequence, retaining the most common genes and DNA. The V and J calls here are based on TCRdb, not the publication. This sample holds 560,000 or so distinct CDR3 sequences; about 16% were observed only once. The ten largest clones add up to around 12% of the sample.

The same data also contributed to another study, on T cells in Graves' hyperthyroidism and ophthalmopathy. As noted in the second study: Graves' hyperthyroidism was defined as stable when no progression to ophthalmopathy occurred over 18 months of follow-up. Hyperthyroidism patients were newly diagnosed, with disease duration under 2 months, and aged 18 to 65 years. Exclusion was applied to patients with uncontrolled infections, other autoimmune diseases, pregnancy or lactation. Diagnoses relied on clinical symptoms, serum thyroxine and TRAb, thyroid ultrasound and orbital computed tomography. The TCR CDR3 was subjected to a first round of RT-PCR using the HTBI primer set and the Qiagen OneStep RT-PCR kit. Most expanded thyroid clonotypes (frequency above 0.001) were also detected in blood, a finding suggesting that blood repertoires may reflect thyroid immune responses. A model built on a 13 V-J signature distinguished ophthalmopathy from stable hyperthyroidism, reaching around 90% sensitivity and 81% to 83% specificity in cross-validation and 80%/75% in testing. In validation, the model predicted progression to ophthalmopathy a median of 6.5 months before onset, with roughly 68% sensitivity and almost 75% specificity. To identify distinguishing TCR V-J signatures, a discovery cohort of 90 to 100 patients was used, comprising some 43 with Graves' ophthalmopathy and roughly 60 with stable Graves' hyperthyroidism. Prospective prediction of ophthalmopathy was tested in an independent validation cohort of approximately 18 hyperthyroidism patients and 15 to 17 patients who later progressed to ophthalmopathy. The roughly 100 discovery patients were randomly split 7:3 into training and test sets. Thyroid tissue and blood T-cell repertoires from roughly six Graves' hyperthyroidism patients were also compared in the study. Following sampling, methimazole starting at 30 mg daily was given to hyperthyroidism patients, and high-dose intravenous methylprednisolone was given to ophthalmopathy patients. The libraries were constructed in a second round of multiplex PCR and then size-selected and purified. Paired-end sequencing of the libraries was performed with 100 bp reads on an Illumina HiSeq2000. SOAPnuke was used to process the raw data, removing reads that contained adapters or uncalled bases, had a mean Phred below 15, or lacked an exact match to the constant primer or identifier. COPE v1.2.5 was used to merge high-quality paired reads, and clonotypes were defined as unique nucleotide sequences. MiTCR v1.1 was used to align clonotypes to the IMGT TRBV, TRBD and TRBJ reference segments. The analysis included only V-J combinations with a frequency above 0.0001, which together covered 99% to 99.2% of the repertoires. A TCS score was defined as the ratio between F50 (clonal expansion) and ExV (chaos), using BLOSUM62-based TCRdist between CDR3 peptides within each V-J. Welch's t-statistics and random forest reduced 514 V-J features to 13, which were used in a naive Bayes classifier (R e1071). Sample size was not statistically predetermined, and investigators were not blinded to group allocation. The paper describes TCR Vbeta CDR3 sequencing of 135 peripheral blood samples, made up of some 42 ophthalmopathy patients, around 78 hyperthyroidism patients and around 17 progressor patients.

Material: peripheral blood mononuclear cells (PBMCs), obtained at new diagnosis, from a patient treated with antithyroid drugs. The rearrangement joined TRBV6-1 to TRBJ2-7; TRBD1 could be the D gene, as 5 bases match. The clonotype was recovered from a man between 18 and 35 years old with Graves disease. Donor details come from another sample of the same person, matched by shared clones. The CDR3 reads CASSSTGSLSLYEQYF. The nucleotide sequence is TGTGCCAGCAGCTCTACAGGCTCCTTATCCCTCTACGAGCAGTACTTC.